This entry features one TCR beta chain sequence. As processed by the authors: By means of reference gene primer amplification, nucleated cell counts were estimated. Profiled with immunoSEQ multiplex PCR; TCRdb holds only in-frame clones, not every one. V, J and clone size reflect that table, while D and trimming were determined from the DNA. The data contain around 400,000 clones, 87% of them singletons. Patients from Seattle were sampled longitudinally, starting during active infection. The data stem from a study of blood T cell repertoires in COVID-19. Turning to the study itself: COVID-19 samples collected from the United States, Italy and Spain covered acute and convalescent phases. PBMCs, B-cell-depleted T cells, or T cells were the source of the cDNA or gDNA that made up the material.

Germline CDR1 SGHVS, CDR2 FNYEAQ. The CDR3 has 15 amino acids. With 0 bases removed from V and 5 bases from J, the gap between germline ends came to 13 bases. Sequenced input: peripheral blood. The chain recombines TRBV7-6 with TRBJ1-1; D possibly corresponds to TRBD1 (5 bases). This TCR derives from a woman aged 25 to 45 with COVID-19, enrolled during active disease. Written as DNA, the CDR3 is TGTGCCAGCAGCTTAGCAGCGGGGGTAGAAACTGAAGCTTTCTTT. This codes for CASSLAAGVETEAFF.